Presented here are 28 T cell receptor beta chains from one specimen sequenced in a study of OX40 agonist ivuxolimab in advanced cancers. Profiled with immunoSEQ multiplex PCR; TCRdb holds only in-frame clones, not every one. The sample has 30,000 or so clones, approximately 90% seen once. This specimen consisted of CD4+ or CD8+ T cells sorted from blood, obtained in a trial of the OX40 agonist ivuxolimab. The receptors stem from an adult with an advanced solid tumor such as melanoma, head and neck, liver or kidney cancer.

The chain uses TRBV5-1 and TRBJ2-1; TRBD2 aligns across 8 bases. The CDR3 has 14 amino acids. Trimming at V came to 5 bases and at J to 15 bases, leaving 16 bases not matched to a gene. The germline gives CDR1 SGHRS, CDR2 YFSETQ. CDR3 DNA: TGCGCCAGCAGGGCCTTAGCGGGGTTTGAGGTCGGGTTCTTC. This sequence encodes CASRALAGFEVGFF. Combining the CDR3 with reference TRBV5-1 and TRBJ2-1 gives the whole variable domain KAGVTQTPRYLIKTRGQQVTLSCSPISGHRSVSWYQQTPGQGLQFLFEYFSETQRNKGNFPGRFSGRQFSNSRSEMNVSTLELGDSALYLCASRALAGFEVGFFGPGTRLTVL.

The chain links TRBV11-2 to TRBJ2-7; 7 nucleotides match TRBD2. Germline CDR1 SGHAT, CDR2 FQNNGV. This CDR3 contains 16 residues. The J segment lost 3 bases and the V segment lost 5 bases, leaving 13 bases of the junction unmatched. CDR3 protein: CASSPLAVLNYYEQYF. CDR3 nucleotide sequence: TGTGCCAGCAGCCCTCTAGCGGTCCTTAACTACTACGAGCAGTACTTC.

About this clone: Compared with germline, one end of the junction differs, possibly owing to a read error. This chain links TRBV19 with TRBJ1-5; D unresolved. The CDR3 is made up of 14 amino acids. Per germline, CDR1 LNHDA and CDR2 SQIVND (reference sequence). The CDR3 DNA sequence: TGTGCCAGTAGAATAGGTGGTAGCAATCAGCCCCAGCATTTT. As protein: CASRIGGSNQPQHF.

The chain is built from TRBV11-2 and TRBJ2-5; D unresolved. The CDR3 sequence is 15 residues long. V was trimmed by 2 bases and J by 5 bases, leaving 15 bases between them. Germline-derived CDR1 and CDR2 are SGHAT and FQNNGV. In nucleotides, the CDR3 is TGTGCCAGCAGCTTACTTGGGTGGCAGGAGGAGACCCAGTACTTC. The encoded protein is CASSLLGWQEETQYF.

DNA for the CDR3: TGTGCCAGCAGCTTGCGTGGGTTACTGTTTTTT. It specifies CASSLRGLLFF. The J gene is TRBJ1-4, the V gene TRBV7-9; no firm D call. The germline V gene encodes CDR1 SEHNR and CDR2 FQNEAQ (reference sequence). V was trimmed by 3 bases and J by 13 bases, leaving 9 bases between them. This CDR3 is 11 amino acids long.

The V call is TRBV13, the J call TRBJ2-2, with a tentative D call TRBD2 (6 bases). The CDR3 is 15 residues long. The germline CDR1 and CDR2 sequences are PRHDT and FYEKMQ (reference sequence). Trimming took off 5 bases at V and 7 bases at J, with 17 bases between the two ends. The CDR3 bases are TGTGCCAGCAGCGAGCGCGGGACCCTTTTCGGGGAGCTGTTTTTT. Its translation: CASSERGTLFGELFF.

The CDR3 sequence: CAGEGLAPSSYNEQFF. The CDR3 DNA sequence: TGTGCCGGAGAGGGACTAGCGCCCAGCTCCTACAATGAGCAGTTCTTC. The chain carries TRBV2 and TRBJ2-1; 10 bases agree with TRBD2. J gave up 0 bases and V 11 bases, and 10 bases lay outside the gene matches. CDR1 is SNHLY, CDR2 FYNNEI, per germline. CDR3 length equals 16 residues.

There are a few counts of this clone. J is TRBJ2-1 and V is TRBV4-3; D is uncertain. The V end was cut by 0 bases, the J end by 6 bases, with 6 bases between. Germline V lookup: CDR1 LGHNA, CDR2 YSLEER. The CDR3 totals 13 residues. This CDR3 reads CASSQDYLNEQFF. CDR3 DNA: TGCGCCAGCAGCCAAGACTACCTCAATGAGCAGTTCTTC.

The chain employs TRBV5-8 and TRBJ2-3, with D hard to call. The V end was cut by 1 base, the J end by 1 base, with 16 bases between. CDR1 and CDR2 (germline): SGHTS, YDEGEE. The CDR3 loop spans 17 amino acids. CDR3 sequence (DNA): TGTGCCAGCAGCTTGATGACGTCGGCGGCGGGCACAGATACGCAGTATTTT. Translation gives CASSLMTSAAGTDTQYF.

The chain couples TRBV27 to TRBJ2-2; D uncertain. V lost 8 bases, J lost 3 bases, and 25 bases lay in between. CDR1 MNHEY and CDR2 SMNVEV come from the germline V gene (reference sequence). This CDR3 is built from 18 residues. DNA of the CDR3: TGTGCCAGCCGTATAACCAACCTCGGGCGTTTAGACACCGGGGAGCTGTTTTTT. Translated, it gives CASRITNLGRLDTGELFF.

The genes are TRBV6-6 and TRBJ1-4; D possibly corresponds to TRBD1 (5 bases). Trimming took 2 bases from V and 8 from J, leaving 15 bases between them. Germline assignment: CDR1 MNHNY and CDR2 SVGAGI (reference sequence). The CDR3 covers 15 residues. The CDR3: CASSYSGAEEEKLFF. The CDR3 coding sequence is TGTGCCAGCAGTTACAGTGGGGCCGAGGAGGAAAAACTGTTTTTT.

V usage is TRBV6-5 and J usage is TRBJ2-1; 10 nucleotides align to TRBD1. J lost 2 bases, V lost 2 bases, and 0 bases had no gene match. Germline loops: CDR1 MNHEY, CDR2 SVGAGI. There are 15 residues in the CDR3. CDR3 region: CASSYDRGPYNEQFF. The CDR3 DNA is TGTGCCAGCAGTTACGACAGGGGGCCCTACAATGAGCAGTTCTTC.

The rearrangement uses TRBV7-8 and TRBJ2-7; D gene unclear. This CDR3 has 14 residues. Germline CDR1 reads SGHVS; CDR2 reads FQNEAQ. V lost 0 bases and J 1 base, leaving 7 bases between the germline ends. The CDR3 DNA is TGTGCCAGCAGCTTAGCGGGCATTTCCTACGAGCAGTACTTC. Translation gives CASSLAGISYEQYF.

The rearrangement joins TRBV7-8 to TRBJ2-1, with 9 bases that match TRBD1. This CDR3 region has 14 residues. CDR1 SGHVS and CDR2 FQNEAQ come from the germline V gene. V lost 1 base and J lost 6; bases outside the gene matches: 1. In DNA, the CDR3 is TGTGCCAGCAGCTTAGGGACAGGGGTCAATGAGCAGTTCTTC. As protein: CASSLGTGVNEQFF.

The chain is built from TRBV7-8 and TRBJ2-3, with 8 positions matching TRBD2. CDR1 and CDR2 from the germline V gene are SGHVS and FQNEAQ. The V and J ends lost 5 bases and 5 bases, in that order; junction bases with no gene match: 6. This CDR3 contains 14 residues. CDR3 region: CASSIGGAGDTQYF. The DNA of the CDR3 is TGTGCCAGCAGCATCGGGGGGGCGGGAGATACGCAGTATTTT.

The chain couples TRBV7-9 to TRBJ2-3; 7 bases line up with TRBD2. This CDR3 comprises 14 residues. CDR1 SEHNR and CDR2 FQNEAQ come from the germline V gene (reference sequence). Trimming took 7 bases from V and 2 from J; bases not matched to a gene: 6. The CDR3 sequence: CASIVAGLTDTQYF. The CDR3 DNA reads as TGTGCCAGCATCGTAGCGGGTCTCACAGATACGCAGTATTTT.

The chain links TRBV2 to TRBJ2-5; D gene uncertain. The CDR3 spans 12 residues. Trimming pared 5 bases from V and 2 bases from J, leaving 6 bases between. The germline gives CDR1 SNHLY, CDR2 FYNNEI. DNA of the CDR3: TGTGCCAGCAGTCCTACACAAGAGACCCAGTACTTC. Its translation is CASSPTQETQYF.

The gene calls are TRBV4-3 and TRBJ2-3, with TRBD2 matching 13 bases. V trimming: 6 bases; J trimming: 2 bases; junction bases outside the gene matches: 5. Germline CDR1 is LGHNA and CDR2 is YSLEER. This CDR3 has 16 amino acids. CDR3: CASRLTSGRSTDTQYF. The CDR3 DNA follows: TGCGCCAGCAGACTGACTAGCGGGAGGTCCACAGATACGCAGTATTTT.

This clone was detected once. This chain joins TRBV2 and TRBJ2-5, with D perhaps given as TRBD1 or TRBD2 (5 bases each). Germline V lookup: CDR1 SNHLY, CDR2 FYNNEI. Deletions cut 9 bases from V and 4 bases from J, with 18 bases between. The CDR3 has 14 residues. DNA of the CDR3: TGTGCCAGTGGAAAGGGGAGTTCTTCAGAGACCCAGTACTTC. This gives the protein CASGKGSSSETQYF.

J is TRBJ2-7 and V is TRBV30; perhaps D is TRBD1 or TRBD2 (5 bases each). The CDR3 sequence is 13 residues long. Germline values: CDR1 GTSNPN, CDR2 SVGIG (reference sequence). V was trimmed by 8 bases and J by 0 bases, leaving 14 bases between them. The CDR3 region is CAGTSYISYEQYF. The CDR3 nucleotides are TGTGCCGGGACGTCTTACATCTCCTACGAGCAGTACTTC.

The rearrangement links TRBV10-2 to TRBJ2-1; no definite D call. Deletions cut 4 bases from V and 9 bases from J, with 7 bases between. The germline V gene has CDR1 WSHSY and CDR2 SAAADI. The CDR3 totals 11 residues. Written as DNA, the CDR3 is TGCGCCAGCAGTGCGACGGGTGAGCAGTTCTTC. Its translation: CASSATGEQFF.

Concerning this clone: The junction departs from the called germline gene at one end, perhaps through a read error. The chain has TRBV27 and TRBJ2-2, with D possibly TRBD2 on 5 matching bases. The germline V gene encodes CDR1 MNHEY and CDR2 SMNVEV (reference sequence). The length of the CDR3 is 9 residues. The CDR3 spells CALDGKLFF. Here the CDR3 DNA reads TGTGCCCTCGACGGGAAGCTGTTTTTT.

This clone occurred once. The chain couples TRBV4-1 to TRBJ2-7, with a tentative D call TRBD1 (5 bases). In germline, CDR1 is MGHRA, CDR2 YSYEKL. V gave up 1 base and J gave up 2 bases, with 12 bases separating them. The CDR3 sequence is 15 residues long. As DNA, the CDR3 is TGCGCCAGCAGCCAAGGTACAGGTATCACCTACGAGCAGTACTTC. It codes for CASSQGTGITYEQYF.

The rearrangement links TRBV10-3 to TRBJ2-3; possible D gene TRBD2, 5 bases. Trimming stripped 4 bases from V and 6 bases from J, with 17 bases between. The CDR3 is 15 residues long. CDR1 is ENHRY and CDR2 is SYGVKD in the germline V gene. CDR3 bases: TGTGCCATCAGTGTTCCCTTGGGAGCATATGATACGCAGTATTTT. Protein sequence: CAISVPLGAYDTQYF.

The chain joins TRBV18 to TRBJ2-7; no clear D gene. CDR1 is KGHSH, CDR2 LQKENI, per germline. The CDR3 has 14 amino acids. Trimming left V 4 bases short and J 2 bases short, with 12 bases between. The CDR3 nucleotides are TGTGCCAGCTCACAGACAACTGGAGCCTACGAGCAGTACTTC. Its protein is CASSQTTGAYEQYF.

The gene calls are TRBV11-2 and TRBJ2-1; D gene unclear. V lost 2 bases, J lost 2 bases, and 13 bases lay in between. The germline CDR1 and CDR2 sequences are SGHAT and FQNNGV. There are 16 residues in the CDR3. The CDR3 region is CASSLRSAPPYNEQFF. CDR3 DNA sequence: TGTGCCAGCAGCTTAAGGTCGGCCCCACCCTACAATGAGCAGTTCTTC.

By proportion, this clone is medium-sized (0.01 to 0.1%). The V and J genes are TRBV9 and TRBJ1-1, with D uncertain. V was shortened by 0 bases and J by 7 bases, with 10 bases between the two germline ends. Germline lookup yields CDR1 SGDLS and CDR2 YYNGEE. The CDR3 runs 13 residues. CDR3 amino acids: CASSVGAGYEAFF. The CDR3 DNA follows: TGTGCCAGCAGCGTAGGGGCAGGCTATGAAGCTTTCTTT.

This chain connects TRBV2 to TRBJ1-5; no reliable D call. Germline V CDR1 and CDR2: SNHLY, FYNNEI. V lost 4 bases and J 0 bases, leaving 10 bases between the germline ends. This CDR3 region has 15 residues. CDR3: CASSAGQDSNQPQHF. CDR3 bases: TGTGCCAGCAGTGCGGGCCAGGATAGCAATCAGCCCCAGCATTTT.